The clone carrying this T cell receptor beta chain was seen ten or more times. What it binds is unknown. V lost 6 bases, J lost 7 bases, and 24 bases stayed unmatched. This CDR3 spans 18 amino acids. Looked up from germline, CDR1 is DFQATT and CDR2 is SNEGSKA (reference sequence). These data come from a study of T cells after yellow fever vaccination. TCRdb itself ran the 5' RACE reads through MiXCR, one entry per CDR3 protein. The table lists approximately 150,000 distinct CDR3 sequences, 6.5% to 8.5% of them singletons. Findings of the study overall: The study re-detected most primary-vaccination clones after the booster (around 96% CD4, approximately 87% CD8).

The chain carries TRBV20-1 and TRBJ2-1; 7 bases align to TRBD2. The sequence came from a young man who received the YFV17D yellow fever vaccine. The source was CD4+ T cells sorted from PBMCs, collected 5 days after the yellow fever booster vaccination. This chain's CDR3 is CSAATGDGWREKRNEQFF. CDR3 nucleotides: TGCAGTGCCGCGACGGGAGATGGTTGGCGGGAGAAGCGGAATGAGCAGTTCTTC.